One and the same sample provided the 16 T cell receptor beta chains below, sequenced in a study of blood T cell repertoires in COVID-19. Clones were read by immunoSEQ multiplex PCR, and TCRdb kept only the in-frame ones, dropping some. Among under 140,000 clones, more than 70% were seen once, and the ten largest hold 3% to 4%. The sample comprised peripheral blood. The receptors derive from a woman between 45 and 65 years old with acute or convalescent COVID-19.

This clone was counted once. The CDR3 bases are TGTGCCAGCAGAATTGGTCCGGCTAACTATGGCTACACCTTC. This codes for CASRIGPANYGYTF. The V and J genes are TRBV6-5 and TRBJ1-2; no definite D call. Germline loops: CDR1 MNHEY, CDR2 SVGAGI. V was trimmed by 6 bases and J by 0 bases, leaving 11 bases between them. The CDR3 runs to 14 residues.

This clone was counted once. This chain links TRBV7-6 with TRBJ2-3, with TRBD2 identical over 12 bases. The CDR3 is 17 residues long. The junction had 4 bases not matched to a gene; V was cut back by 0 bases and J by 3 bases. Germline CDR1 and CDR2: SGHVS and FNYEAQ. DNA of the CDR3: TGTGCCAGCAGCTTAGCCGCCGGGACTAGCGGGACAGATACGCAGTATTTT. Its translation is CASSLAAGTSGTDTQYF.

This clone was found once. The gene calls are TRBV7-6 and TRBJ1-5, with 7 nucleotides matching TRBD1. CDR3 size: 17 residues. CDR1 and CDR2 (germline): SGHVS, FNYEAQ. The J segment lost 2 bases and the V segment lost 5 bases, leaving 12 bases of the junction unmatched. CDR3: CASSPGTVRGGNQPQHF. The CDR3 nucleotides are TGTGCCAGCAGCCCCGGGACAGTCCGAGGAGGCAATCAGCCCCAGCATTTT.

The chain combines TRBV5-4 with TRBJ2-7, with 13 bases that match TRBD2. J gave up 5 bases and V 4 bases, and 6 bases lay outside the gene matches. CDR1 is SGHNT and CDR2 is YYREEE in the germline V gene (reference sequence). The CDR3 runs 15 residues. CDR3 sequence reads: CASSPWTSGRNEQYF. The CDR3 DNA reads TGTGCCAGCAGCCCCTGGACTAGCGGGAGAAACGAGCAGTACTTC.

The rearrangement uses TRBV2 and TRBJ2-1, with 9 bases that match TRBD2. With V trimmed by 4 bases and J by 4 bases, 5 bases remained unmatched. There are 15 residues in the CDR3. Germline CDR1 is SNHLY and CDR2 is FYNNEI. Here the CDR3 reads CASSATSGLYNEQFF. In nucleotides, the CDR3 is TGTGCCAGCAGTGCGACTAGCGGTCTTTACAATGAGCAGTTCTTC.

The chain has TRBV7-9 and TRBJ1-2, with a tentative D call TRBD1 (6 bases). V was shortened by 1 base and J by 6 bases, with 21 bases between the two germline ends. Germline loops: CDR1 SEHNR, CDR2 FQNEAQ (reference sequence). The CDR3 runs to 17 residues. The CDR3 is CASSLEGGIYDVDGYTF. The CDR3 nucleotides are TGTGCCAGCAGCTTAGAAGGGGGAATTTACGATGTGGATGGCTACACCTTC. The full variable domain, its missing parts supplied by reference TRBV7-9 and TRBJ1-2, is DTGVSQNPRHKITKRGQNVTFRCDPISEHNRLYWYRQTLGQGPEFLTYFQNEAQLEKSRLLSDRFSAERPKGSFSTLEIQRTEQGDSAMYLCASSLEGGIYDVDGYTFGSGTRLTVV.

The CDR3 spells CATSRRGPGEQYF. CDR3 DNA: TGTGCCACCAGCAGACGGGGTCCTGGCGAGCAGTACTTC. The chain employs TRBV15 and TRBJ2-7; tentative D call: TRBD2 (5 bases). V dropped 2 bases and J dropped 6 bases, with 11 bases sitting between them. Germline CDR1 reads LNHNV; CDR2 reads YYDKDF (reference sequence). The CDR3 runs 13 residues.

The chain joins TRBV27 to TRBJ2-1, with 8 bases fitting TRBD1. CDR3 length equals 14 residues. The germline CDR1 and CDR2 sequences are MNHEY and SMNVEV (reference sequence). V dropped 4 bases and J dropped 6; count of bases not matched to a gene: 5. CDR3 sequence reads: CASSSDRVINEQFF. The CDR3 DNA is TGTGCCAGCAGTTCGGACAGGGTAATCAATGAGCAGTTCTTC.

The rearrangement links TRBV4-1 to TRBJ1-1, with D unclear. The CDR3 sequence is 12 residues long. V was pared by 5 bases and J by 5 bases, with 9 bases between. Looked up from germline, CDR1 is MGHRA and CDR2 is YSYEKL. The DNA of the CDR3 is TGCGCCAGCAGCTGGGAGGGAACTGAAGCTTTCTTT. This gives the protein CASSWEGTEAFF.

This clone was counted between two and nine times. V is TRBV24-1 and J is TRBJ2-7, with D possibly TRBD1 on 5 matching bases. The CDR3 extends over 13 amino acids. Trimming took 9 bases from V and 2 from J, leaving 13 bases between them. The germline V gene has CDR1 KGHDR and CDR2 SFDVKD. CDR3 residues: CATVRGQAYEQYF. The CDR3 DNA is TGTGCCACCGTACGCGGACAAGCCTACGAGCAGTACTTC.

This chain links TRBV28 with TRBJ2-7; 9 bases match TRBD2. CDR3 length: 16 residues. Unmatched junction bases numbered 13, after V lost 7 bases and J lost 3 bases. The germline CDR1 and CDR2 sequences are MDHEN and SYDVKM. CDR3 sequence: CASTPGGSGRIYEQYF. The CDR3 nucleotides read TGTGCCAGCACCCCCGGGGGCAGCGGGAGGATCTACGAGCAGTACTTC.

The chain links TRBV30 to TRBJ2-2, with unresolved D. Germline V lookup: CDR1 GTSNPN, CDR2 SVGIG (reference sequence). CDR3 size: 12 residues. Trimming shortened V by 0 bases and J by 5 bases, and 4 bases separated the two germline ends. The CDR3 here is CAWSVYTGELFF. The CDR3 DNA reads as TGTGCCTGGAGTGTGTATACCGGGGAGCTGTTTTTT.

In its sample, this clone was seen a few times. J is TRBJ1-1 and V is TRBV3-1 (or the pseudogene TRBV3-2), with 8 bases identical to TRBD1. The CDR3 runs 14 residues. The germline V gene has CDR1 LGHDT and CDR2 YNNKEL (reference sequence). V was clipped by 3 bases and J by 6 bases; unmatched bases: 6. The CDR3 bases are TGTGCCAGCAGCCAGACAGGGGTCGAGTCTGAAGCTTTCTTT. This translates into CASSQTGVESEAFF.

V is TRBV7-6 and J is TRBJ1-3; 9 positions match TRBD1. Germline trimming cut 0 bases from V and 4 bases from J; bases unmatched to any gene: 4. The CDR3 totals 16 residues. The germline CDR1 and CDR2 sequences are SGHVS and FNYEAQ. The CDR3, as DNA: TGTGCCAGCAGCTTAGCGCGGGGGACAGGGGGAAACACCATATATTTT. Its translation: CASSLARGTGGNTIYF.

This clone is a singleton in its sample. In nucleotides, the CDR3 is TGTGCCAGCAGCTTAGAGACTAGCGCATACAATGAGCAGTTCTTC. Translated, it gives CASSLETSAYNEQFF. The V call is TRBV11-2, the J call TRBJ2-1; 8 bases fit TRBD2. The germline CDR1 and CDR2 sequences are SGHAT and FQNNGV. This CDR3 has 15 amino acids. V lost 0 bases, J lost 4 bases, and 2 bases stayed unmatched. The whole variable domain, filled in from reference TRBV11-2 and TRBJ2-1, reads EAGVAQSPRYKIIEKRQSVAFWCNPISGHATLYWYQQILGQGPKLLIQFQNNGVVDDSQLPKDRFSAERLKGVDSTLKIQPAKLEDSAVYLCASSLETSAYNEQFFGPGTRLTVL.

The chain employs TRBV6-5 and TRBJ2-3; D is possibly TRBD1 (5 bases). Germline loops: CDR1 MNHEY, CDR2 SVGAGI. The V end lost 8 bases, the J end lost 11 bases, and 23 bases lay between the germline ends. The CDR3 contains 14 residues. CDR3 in DNA: TGTGCCAGCGGACGCTCCCGAAGGGGCGGAGAGCAGTATTTT. Its translation: CASGRSRRGGEQYF.